What follows are 12 T cell receptor beta chains derived from one specimen sequenced in a study of blood T cell repertoires in COVID-19. The assay was immunoSEQ multiplex PCR, and TCRdb's table has in-frame clones only and misses some. The table includes 220,000 or so clones, approximately 80% detected once. Input material: peripheral blood. The receptors here all came from a woman aged 80 or over with acute or convalescent COVID-19.

The chain joins TRBV15 to TRBJ2-5, with 14 bases identical to TRBD2. The CDR3 has 17 residues. Unmatched junction bases numbered 5, after V lost 0 bases and J lost 5 bases. CDR1 is LNHNV and CDR2 is YYDKDF in the germline V gene (reference sequence). The CDR3, as DNA: TGTGCCACCAGCAGAGATCTGACTAGCGGGAGGGGGGAGACCCAGTACTTC. Translating gives CATSRDLTSGRGETQYF.

This clone was observed a handful of times. The rearrangement uses TRBV5-3 and TRBJ2-2; 10 bases align to TRBD2. TRBV5-3 counts as an open reading frame of uncertain function. V lost 1 base, J lost 5 bases, and 5 bases stayed unmatched. This CDR3 region has 16 residues. The CDR3 sequence: CARSLLTSGTTGELFF. The CDR3 region has the DNA TGTGCCAGAAGCTTGCTTACTAGCGGGACAACCGGGGAGCTGTTTTTT.

The chain links TRBV13 to TRBJ2-7; 10 bases line up with TRBD2. From germline, CDR1 is PRHDT and CDR2 FYEKMQ (reference sequence). Trimming cost V 0 bases and J 6 bases; bases outside gene matches: 5. The CDR3 has 15 residues. The CDR3 here is CASSLGSSGSFEQYF. The CDR3 region has the DNA TGTGCCAGCAGCTTAGGCTCTAGCGGGAGCTTCGAGCAGTACTTC.

This sequence joins TRBV5-4 and TRBJ2-2; TRBD1 aligns across 7 bases. Germline values: CDR1 SGHNT, CDR2 YYREEE (reference sequence). This CDR3 spans 15 amino acids. Unmatched junction bases numbered 7, after V lost 4 bases and J lost 4 bases. The CDR3 DNA reads TGTGCCAGCAGCCTCCGGGACAGAGTCACCGGGGAGCTGTTTTTT. Protein: CASSLRDRVTGELFF.

The genes are TRBV21-1 and TRBJ2-3; TRBD2, the D gene given by the table, was not confirmed from the DNA. TRBV21-1 constitutes a pseudogene. There are 16 residues in the CDR3. Here the CDR3 reads CASSNFKTSGTDTQYF. The CDR3, as DNA: TGTGCCAGCAGCAATTTTAAGACTAGCGGTACAGATACGCAGTATTTT.

The chain recombines TRBV3-1 (or the pseudogene TRBV3-2) with TRBJ1-4; D perhaps matches TRBD1 (5 bases). This CDR3 is built from 14 residues. With 4 bases removed from V and 8 bases from J, the gap between germline ends came to 14 bases. Germline V CDR1 and CDR2: LGHDT, YNNKEL (reference sequence). The CDR3 DNA reads as TGTGCCAGCAGCCCGCTTCTCGGGGGGGAAAAACTGTTTTTT. Its translation is CASSPLLGGEKLFF.

The CDR3 loop reads CSAQGANYGYTF. CDR3 nucleotides: TGCAGCGCTCAGGGGGCGAACTATGGCTACACCTTC. V is TRBV29-1 and J is TRBJ1-2; 8 nucleotides agree with TRBD1. The germline V gene has CDR1 SQVTM and CDR2 ANQGSEA. With V trimmed by 7 bases and J by 2 bases, 3 bases remained unmatched. This CDR3 is 12 amino acids long.

V and J are TRBV28 and TRBJ1-2, with D possibly matching TRBD1 (6 bases). Per the germline V gene, CDR1 is MDHEN and CDR2 is SYDVKM. This CDR3 has 14 amino acids. V gave up 3 bases and J gave up 7 bases, with 15 bases separating them. The CDR3 DNA reads as TGTGCCAGCAGTTTCCGCCGGGACACGGCTGGCTACACCTTC. Translation: CASSFRRDTAGYTF.

This clone has just one count. This sequence joins TRBV25-1 and TRBJ2-5, with 10 bases that match TRBD2. Looked up from germline, CDR1 is MGHDK and CDR2 is SYGVNS. The CDR3 loop spans 13 amino acids. V was pared by 7 bases and J by 4 bases, with 3 bases of the junction left unmatched. The CDR3 here is CASKREGLETQYF. CDR3 DNA: TGTGCCAGCAAGCGGGAGGGCCTAGAGACCCAGTACTTC.

The V and J genes are TRBV29-1 and TRBJ2-1; 7 positions match TRBD1. Trimming cost V 0 bases and J 3 bases; bases outside gene matches: 5. The CDR3 is made up of 15 amino acids. Per germline, CDR1 SQVTM and CDR2 ANQGSEA. The CDR3 loop reads CSVEDRTGVYNEQFF. The DNA for the CDR3 is TGCAGCGTTGAAGATCGAACAGGGGTCTACAATGAGCAGTTCTTC.

V gene TRBV6-5 combines with J gene TRBJ2-7, with D possibly matching TRBD2 (6 bases). This CDR3 spans 13 amino acids. Looked up from germline, CDR1 is MNHEY and CDR2 is SVGAGI. The V end was cut by 6 bases, the J end by 7 bases, with 16 bases between. DNA for the CDR3: TGTGCCAGCAGCAGAGGCGCTAGCGCTGAGCAGTACTTC. Protein product: CASSRGASAEQYF.

This rearrangement joins TRBV7-8 to TRBJ2-7, with D maybe TRBD2 (5 bases). Germline V lookup: CDR1 SGHVS, CDR2 FQNEAQ. The CDR3 is 18 residues long. Trimming pared 5 bases from V and 2 bases from J, leaving 25 bases between. Here the CDR3 DNA reads TGTGCCAGCAGCGTTTCGTTGGCCCTAGGGCGGGCTCCCTACGAGCAGTACTTC. It specifies CASSVSLALGRAPYEQYF.